Presented here are 16 T cell receptor beta chains from one specimen sequenced in a study of cytomegalovirus exposure and HLA in healthy donors. The primer mix had 60 Vbeta and 13 Jbeta primers. Profiled with immunoSEQ multiplex PCR; TCRdb holds only in-frame clones, not every one. The table includes about 220,000 clones, over 80% detected once. Sequencing was performed on PBMCs. These receptors were obtained from a boy younger than 10 in good health and CMV-seronegative.

The count of this clone is one. The chain links TRBV7-6 to TRBJ2-1; the match to TRBD2 covers 14 bases. V lost 5 bases to trimming and J lost 7 bases; unmatched junction nucleotides: 7. The CDR3 is made up of 16 amino acids. CDR1 is SGHVS, CDR2 FNYEAQ, per germline. The CDR3 spells CASSHPGLAGVNEQFF. Written as DNA, the CDR3 is TGTGCCAGCAGCCACCCGGGACTAGCGGGAGTGAATGAGCAGTTCTTC.

This clone was detected a few times. This rearrangement joins TRBV10-1 to TRBJ2-7, with D possibly matching TRBD1 (6 bases). The germline V gene encodes CDR1 WNHNN and CDR2 SYGVQD (reference sequence). This CDR3 spans 13 amino acids. V lost 0 bases and J 7 bases, leaving 10 bases between the germline ends. The CDR3: CASSESGANEQYF. The CDR3 DNA reads as TGCGCCAGCAGTGAGTCGGGGGCGAATGAGCAGTACTTC.

V and J are TRBV28 and TRBJ1-2, with a weak D call TRBD1 (6 bases). The CDR3 has 14 residues. The germline V gene encodes CDR1 MDHEN and CDR2 SYDVKM. V lost 6 bases and J 5 bases, leaving 16 bases between the germline ends. The CDR3 loop reads CASRVAGGGYGYTF. The CDR3 nucleotides are TGTGCCAGCAGAGTCGCGGGAGGGGGATATGGCTACACCTTC.

The chain links TRBV5-1 to TRBJ2-5; D is possibly TRBD2 (5 bases). The germline V gene encodes CDR1 SGHRS and CDR2 YFSETQ. The V end lost 0 bases, the J end lost 2 bases, and 11 bases lay between the germline ends. The CDR3 is 15 amino acids. Written as DNA, the CDR3 is TGCGCCAGCAGCTTGGGGCGGGCCCTACAAGAGACCCAGTACTTC. Amino acid sequence: CASSLGRALQETQYF.

This clone has only a few counts. The chain has TRBV5-1 and TRBJ1-5; D ambiguous. CDR3 length equals 13 residues. With 0 bases removed from V and 4 bases from J, the gap between germline ends came to 5 bases. Germline assignment: CDR1 SGHRS and CDR2 YFSETQ. The CDR3 bases are TGCGCCAGCAGCTTGGTGGCAAATCAGCCCCAGCATTTT. Translating gives CASSLVANQPQHF.

In nucleotides, the CDR3 is TGTGCCAGCAGCGTGGACAGGAACGAGCAGTACTTC. As protein: CASSVDRNEQYF. J is TRBJ2-7 and V is TRBV5-6; 7 bases line up with TRBD1. Looked up from germline, CDR1 is SGHDT and CDR2 is YYEEEE. With V trimmed by 4 bases and J by 5 bases, 3 bases remained unmatched. This CDR3 contains 12 residues.

The chain has TRBV27 and TRBJ2-7, with TRBD1 matching over 8 bases. The CDR3 has 12 residues. Germline-derived CDR1 and CDR2 are MNHEY and SMNVEV (reference sequence). Trimming took 5 bases from V and 6 from J; bases not matched to a gene: 3. The CDR3 here is CASSIGQGEQYF. Written as DNA, the CDR3 is TGTGCCAGCAGTATTGGACAGGGCGAGCAGTACTTC.

The CDR3 sequence is CATSRGRGSDYGYTF. CDR3 DNA sequence: TGTGCCACCAGCAGAGGTCGGGGTTCTGACTATGGCTACACCTTC. The chain links TRBV15 to TRBJ1-2; no clear D gene. CDR1 is LNHNV and CDR2 is YYDKDF in the germline V gene (reference sequence). V dropped 1 base and J dropped 3 bases, with 12 bases sitting between them. CDR3 length: 15 residues.

Points on this clone: Without the conserved terminal phenylalanine or tryptophan, this CDR3 likely stems from a read error. The genes are TRBV13 and TRBJ2-7, with D possibly matching TRBD1 (6 bases). Trimming stripped 7 bases from V and 3 bases from J, with 19 bases between. Germline-derived CDR1 and CDR2 are PRHDT and FYEKMQ (reference sequence). CDR3 length: 15 amino acids. CDR3 amino acids: CASTISYQGRYEQYL. As DNA, the CDR3 is TGTGCCAGCACCATTTCGTACCAGGGGCGCTACGAGCAGTACCTC.

The chain links TRBV9 to TRBJ2-1, with D tentatively TRBD2 (5 bases). Trimming took off 0 bases at V and 0 bases at J, with 13 bases between the two ends. This CDR3 has 17 amino acids. Germline values: CDR1 SGDLS, CDR2 YYNGEE. The CDR3 loop reads CASSVVSGKSSYNEQFF. DNA of the CDR3: TGTGCCAGCAGCGTAGTAAGCGGAAAGAGCTCCTACAATGAGCAGTTCTTC.

V is TRBV25-1 and J is TRBJ1-5; D possibly corresponds to TRBD1 (5 bases). CDR1 is MGHDK and CDR2 is SYGVNS in the germline V gene. The CDR3 runs to 14 residues. V lost 4 bases and J 4 bases, leaving 11 bases between the germline ends. CDR3 amino acids: CASSVTGENQPQHF. The CDR3 DNA is TGTGCCAGCAGTGTCACAGGCGAAAATCAGCCCCAGCATTTT.

The chain carries TRBV7-9 and TRBJ2-7; TRBD1 might be the D (6 bases). The CDR3 is 14 residues long. V lost 4 bases and J 2 bases, leaving 12 bases between the germline ends. Germline CDR1 is SEHNR and CDR2 is FQNEAQ (reference sequence). CDR3 nucleotide sequence: TGTGCCAGCAGCTCCCCAGGGGACCCCTACGAGCAGTACTTC. Amino acids: CASSSPGDPYEQYF.

The gene calls are TRBV14 and TRBJ1-1, with no clear D. CDR1 SGHDN and CDR2 FVKESK come from the germline V gene. The CDR3 covers 15 residues. Trimming stripped 4 bases from V and 0 bases from J, with 12 bases between. CDR3: CASSPVASLNTEAFF. CDR3 bases: TGTGCCAGCAGCCCCGTAGCCAGCCTGAACACTGAAGCTTTCTTT. Full variable domain (remainder filled in from reference TRBV14 and TRBJ1-1): EAGVTQFPSHSVIEKGQTVTLRCDPISGHDNLYWYRRVMGKEIKFLLHFVKESKQDESGMPNNRFLAERTGGTYSTLKVQPAELEDSGVYFCASSPVASLNTEAFFGQGTRLTVV.

This chain joins TRBV2 and TRBJ1-5; possibly TRBD1 for D (6 bases). Trimming took 0 bases from V and 11 from J, leaving 14 bases between them. This CDR3 region has 14 residues. Germline CDR1 and CDR2: SNHLY and FYNNEI. As DNA, the CDR3 is TGTGCCAGCAGTGAAGCGTTGGACAGTAGGGCCCAGCATTTT. Protein product: CASSEALDSRAQHF. The entire variable domain, with the rest obtained from reference TRBV2 and TRBJ1-5, is as follows: EPEVTQTPSHQVTQMGQEVILRCVPISNHLYFYWYRQILGQKVEFLVSFYNNEISEKSEIFDDQFSVERPDGSNFTLKIRSTKLEDSAMYFCASSEALDSRAQHFGDGTRLSIL.

This chain joins TRBV30 and TRBJ2-7, with a possible D match to TRBD2 (5 bases). The germline V and J ends were trimmed by 0 bases and 6 bases, with 9 bases remaining between them. The CDR3 totals 12 residues. Germline CDR1 reads GTSNPN; CDR2 reads SVGIG (reference sequence). CDR3 loop: CAWSVAGVEQYF. The CDR3 region has the DNA TGTGCCTGGAGTGTGGCCGGGGTCGAGCAGTACTTC.

The gene calls are TRBV6-5 and TRBJ2-5; D not resolved. Judging by the DNA end, TRBJ2-7 fits better; the J call may be wrong. The CDR3 runs 13 residues. The germline V gene has CDR1 MNHEY and CDR2 SVGAGI. The CDR3 region has the DNA TGTGCCAGCAGTCAGGCAGTGCCCTACGAGCAGTACTTC. This encodes CASSQAVPYEQYF.